The 24 T cell receptor beta chains presented below share a single source sample, sequenced in a study of early stage breast cancer tumors (dated by TCRdb to between 2016 and 2019). The library was produced with the immunoSEQ multiplex PCR assay. TCRdb provides this immuneACCESS table in a form limited to in-frame rearrangements. Some clones are lacking; in checked studies, under half of them reflect an unresolved V gene, and why the rest are absent is not known. This sample lists some 30,000 clones; roughly 86% were detected once. Of the sample, approximately 9% is held by the ten largest clones. Specimen: blood. These receptors were obtained from a person aged 45 to 59 with breast cancer.

The chain is built from TRBV5-5 and TRBJ2-1, with D possibly matching TRBD1 (5 bases). The CDR3 is 14 residues long. Germline V gene data show CDR1 as SGHKS and CDR2 as YYEKEE (reference sequence). Trimming pared 2 bases from V and 0 bases from J, leaving 6 bases between. The CDR3 protein is CASSFDSSYNEQFF. DNA of the CDR3: TGTGCCAGCAGCTTCGACAGCTCCTACAATGAGCAGTTCTTC.

The chain has TRBV27 and TRBJ2-1, with D possibly matching TRBD2 (6 bases). This CDR3 has 15 amino acids. The germline V gene encodes CDR1 MNHEY and CDR2 SMNVEV (reference sequence). Trimming removed 3 bases from V and 0 bases from J, with 9 bases in between. The CDR3 DNA follows: TGTGCCAGCAGTTTCGGCGGGAACTCCTACAATGAGCAGTTCTTC. Translation: CASSFGGNSYNEQFF.

The chain couples TRBV27 to TRBJ1-2, with D possibly being TRBD1 (5 bases). The CDR3 length is 15 residues. Deletions cut 4 bases from V and 3 bases from J, with 15 bases between. The germline CDR1 and CDR2 sequences are MNHEY and SMNVEV (reference sequence). CDR3 loop: CASSSTGGRDYGYTF. As DNA, the CDR3 is TGTGCCAGCAGTTCCACCGGAGGCAGGGACTATGGCTACACCTTC.

The chain employs TRBV4-1 and TRBJ2-7; maybe TRBD2 (6 bases). Trimming cost V 0 bases and J 7 bases, with 16 bases left between them. The CDR3 loop spans 15 amino acids. Germline assignment: CDR1 MGHRA and CDR2 YSYEKL. CDR3 in amino acids: CASSQERTTRREQYF. For the CDR3, the DNA is TGCGCCAGCAGCCAAGAGCGGACTACCCGGAGGGAGCAGTACTTC.

This clone was seen once. The rearrangement uses TRBV4-1 and TRBJ2-2, with no clear D. CDR1 is MGHRA, CDR2 YSYEKL, per germline. CDR3 size: 17 residues. V was cut by 1 base and J by 6 bases, with 18 bases left in between. The CDR3 DNA sequence: TGCGCCAGCAGCCAAGTTGACATGGGCTTTCGCGCCGGGGAGCTGTTTTTT. The encoded protein is CASSQVDMGFRAGELFF.

The chain carries TRBV27 and TRBJ2-1, with 12 positions matching TRBD2. This CDR3 region has 22 residues. V was clipped by 3 bases and J by 2 bases; unmatched bases: 20. Germline assignment: CDR1 MNHEY and CDR2 SMNVEV (reference sequence). This CDR3 is CASSFIGLGLAGGTKTYNEQFF. CDR3 sequence (DNA): TGTGCCAGCAGTTTCATCGGTTTGGGTCTAGCGGGGGGGACGAAGACCTACAATGAGCAGTTCTTC.

J is TRBJ2-3 and V is TRBV28; TRBD2 matches at 7 bases. Germline CDR1 and CDR2: MDHEN and SYDVKM. The CDR3 is 15 residues long. With V trimmed by 3 bases and J by 1 base, 4 bases remained unmatched. The CDR3 reads CASSFPSGGTDTQYF. DNA for the CDR3: TGTGCCAGCAGTTTCCCCAGCGGGGGCACAGATACGCAGTATTTT. Complete variable domain (other parts from reference TRBV28 and TRBJ2-3): DVKVTQSSRYLVKRTGEKVFLECVQDMDHENMFWYRQDPGLGLRLIYFSYDVKMKEKGDIPEGYSVSREKKERFSLILESASTNQTSMYLCASSFPSGGTDTQYFGPGTRLTVL.

In its sample, this clone was seen a few times. CDR3 protein: CASSSLDTEAFF. The CDR3 nucleotides read TGTGCCAGCAGCTCATTAGACACTGAAGCTTTCTTT. The genes are TRBV7-2 and TRBJ1-1; D remains ambiguous. The germline V gene has CDR1 SGHTA and CDR2 FQGNSA. Between the trimmed V and J ends, which lost 4 bases and 3 bases, there was a span of 6 bases. This CDR3 contains 12 residues. The variable domain in full, completed from reference TRBV7-2 and TRBJ1-1, reads GAGVSQSPSNKVTEKGKDVELRCDPISGHTALYWYRQSLGQGLEFLIYFQGNSAPDKSGLPSDRFSAERTGGSVSTLTIQRTQQEDSAVYLCASSSLDTEAFFGQGTRLTVV.

This clone was detected only once. The chain has TRBV11-2 and TRBJ2-7; D perhaps matches TRBD1 (5 bases). Per the germline V gene, CDR1 is SGHAT and CDR2 is FQNNGV. This CDR3 is 12 amino acids long. The ends were cut back, 6 bases at V and 1 base at J, with 7 bases in the middle. CDR3 residues: CASSRQSYEQYF. CDR3 coding DNA: TGTGCCAGCAGTAGACAGTCCTACGAGCAGTACTTC.

Only one count was recorded for this clone. The chain couples TRBV25-1 to TRBJ2-6, with D perhaps matching TRBD2 (6 bases). Germline V gene lookup returns CDR1 MGHDK and CDR2 SYGVNS. This CDR3 comprises 17 residues. Trimming pared 3 bases from V and 2 bases from J, leaving 14 bases between. DNA for the CDR3: TGTGCCAGCAGTGAGGGAGTGGGGGGAGCTGGGGCCAACGTCCTGACTTTC. It translates to CASSEGVGGAGANVLTF. The variable domain in full, with the rest retrieved from reference TRBV25-1 and TRBJ2-6, is EADIYQTPRYLVIGTGKKITLECSQTMGHDKMYWYQQDPGMELHLIHYSYGVNSTEKGDLSSESTVSRIRTEHFPLTLESARPSHTSQYLCASSEGVGGAGANVLTFGAGSRLTVL.

V gene TRBV5-1 combines with J gene TRBJ2-5; D gene unclear. Trimming stripped 2 bases from V and 5 bases from J, with 10 bases between. This CDR3 is 13 amino acids long. Germline CDR1 reads SGHRS; CDR2 reads YFSETQ. This CDR3 is CASSFPGSETQYF. CDR3 bases: TGCGCCAGCAGCTTTCCCGGGTCCGAGACCCAGTACTTC.

The chain has TRBV6-1 and TRBJ2-7, with D perhaps given as TRBD1 or TRBD2 (5 bases each). Trimming took 2 bases from V and 6 from J, leaving 11 bases between them. Germline CDR1 MNHNS, CDR2 SASEGT. The CDR3 totals 13 residues. As DNA, the CDR3 is TGTGCCAGCAGTGAAATTGAGAGGGGCGAGCAGTACTTC. Its protein product is CASSEIERGEQYF.

CDR3 amino acids: CASRDSVYTEAFF. CDR3 DNA sequence: TGTGCCAGCAGGGACAGCGTTTACACTGAAGCTTTCTTT. The J gene is TRBJ1-1, the V gene TRBV6-4; perhaps TRBD1 as D (6 bases). The CDR3 contains 13 residues. CDR1 and CDR2 (germline): MRHNA, SNTAGT. V dropped 6 bases and J dropped 3 bases, with 11 bases sitting between them.

The chain is built from TRBV7-6 and TRBJ2-7; TRBD1 aligns across 7 bases. CDR1 and CDR2 (germline): SGHVS, FNYEAQ. There are 14 residues in the CDR3. The V segment lost 2 bases and the J segment 3 bases; nucleotides outside the gene matches: 4. The CDR3 is CASSLQGQIYEQYF. CDR3 DNA sequence: TGTGCCAGCAGCTTACAGGGACAGATCTACGAGCAGTACTTC.

The gene calls are TRBV28 and TRBJ2-1; D gene ambiguous. The CDR3 runs 11 residues. CDR1 and CDR2 (germline): MDHEN, SYDVKM. Trimming stripped 5 bases from V and 4 bases from J, with 3 bases between. The CDR3 region is CASSRYNEQFF. The CDR3 DNA sequence: TGTGCCAGCAGTCGATACAATGAGCAGTTCTTC.

The V and J genes are TRBV5-4 and TRBJ1-4; D might be TRBD1 (6 bases). This CDR3 comprises 15 residues. Trimming removed 2 bases from V and 4 bases from J, with 12 bases in between. CDR1 SGHNT and CDR2 YYREEE come from the germline V gene (reference sequence). CDR3 bases: TGTGCCAGCAGCTTTAGTCAGGGGAGTAATGAAAAACTGTTTTTT. As protein: CASSFSQGSNEKLFF. The full variable domain, rest sourced from reference TRBV5-4 and TRBJ1-4, is ETGVTQSPTHLIKTRGQQVTLRCSSQSGHNTVSWYQQALGQGPQFIFQYYREEENGRGNFPPRFSGLQFPNYSSELNVNALELDDSALYLCASSFSQGSNEKLFFGSGTQLSVL.

The J gene is TRBJ2-3, the V gene TRBV27; the match to TRBD2 covers 11 bases. This CDR3 has 18 residues. Per germline, CDR1 MNHEY and CDR2 SMNVEV (reference sequence). Trimming cost V 6 bases and J 0 bases; bases outside gene matches: 11. For the CDR3, the DNA is TGTGCCAGCAGCCCCTCGGCTAGCGGGGGGATAAGCACAGATACGCAGTATTTT. Amino acids: CASSPSASGGISTDTQYF.

The CDR3 region has the DNA TGTGCCAGCAGCTTAGAACAGGGCGGTACCATATATTTT. Translated: CASSLEQGGTIYF. The rearrangement links TRBV7-9 to TRBJ1-3; possibly TRBD1 for D (6 bases). CDR1 and CDR2 (germline): SEHNR, FQNEAQ (reference sequence). V was cut by 1 base and J by 10 bases, with 11 bases left in between. The CDR3 sequence is 13 residues long.

This clone is a singleton in its sample. V and J are TRBV5-4 and TRBJ1-1, with 8 bases identical to TRBD1. The ends lost 3 bases at V and 0 bases at J; junction bases unmatched: 4. This CDR3 region has 15 residues. Germline V gives CDR1 SGHNT, CDR2 YYREEE (reference sequence). DNA for the CDR3: TGTGCCAGCAGCTCTGGACAGGGTTTGAACACTGAAGCTTTCTTT. Amino acids: CASSSGQGLNTEAFF.

The chain couples TRBV27 to TRBJ2-7; the D is unclear. Germline V CDR1 and CDR2: MNHEY, SMNVEV (reference sequence). CDR3 size: 14 residues. V was trimmed by 6 bases and J by 3 bases, leaving 15 bases between them. The CDR3 DNA reads TGTGCCAGCAGCACTCGACCCTTTGGCTACGAGCAGTACTTC. It encodes CASSTRPFGYEQYF.

The rearrangement uses TRBV25-1 and TRBJ1-2; perhaps TRBD1 as D (5 bases). The CDR3 is 15 amino acids. CDR1 and CDR2 (germline): MGHDK, SYGVNS. Trimming took off 3 bases at V and 0 bases at J, with 11 bases between the two ends. CDR3 in amino acids: CASSEPGRPNYGYTF. CDR3 nucleotide sequence: TGTGCCAGCAGTGAGCCGGGACGGCCTAACTATGGCTACACCTTC.

The genes are TRBV6-6 and TRBJ1-4, with D uncertain. The V gene's germline CDR1 is MNHNY and CDR2 SVGAGI (reference sequence). V was clipped by 8 bases and J by 5 bases, with 12 bases between them. The CDR3 contains 13 residues. As DNA, the CDR3 is TGTGCCAGCGTCAGGAGGCGGAATGAAAAACTGTTTTTT. Its translation: CASVRRRNEKLFF.

This clone has just one count. The chain joins TRBV4-1 to TRBJ2-1; D is uncertain. V lost 2 bases and J lost 2, with 10 bases in between. The germline CDR1 and CDR2 sequences are MGHRA and YSYEKL. The CDR3 covers 15 residues. CDR3 protein: CASSQMKGPYNEQFF. The CDR3, as DNA: TGCGCCAGCAGCCAAATGAAGGGTCCCTACAATGAGCAGTTCTTC.

The V gene is TRBV18, the J gene TRBJ1-4, with TRBD1 as a possible D gene (6 bases). Germline lookup yields CDR1 KGHSH and CDR2 LQKENI. Trimming took 2 bases from V and 8 from J, leaving 15 bases between them. The length of the CDR3 is 15 residues. CDR3 bases: TGTGCCAGCTCACCAAAAATTTCAGGGGCCGAAAAACTGTTTTTT. It codes for CASSPKISGAEKLFF.